This T cell receptor beta chain is drawn from a study of T cells after somatic rescue of genetic block. The protocol was immunoSEQ multiplex PCR, while the TCRdb copy is restricted to in-frame clones and leaves out a portion. The table shows roughly 65,000 clones, with roughly 90% occurring only once. This CDR3 region has 13 residues. V lost 4 bases, J lost 5 bases, and 11 bases lay in between. Germline loops: CDR1 SGHTA, CDR2 FQGNSA. This clonotype originated in a man aged 40-49 years. The sample taken for sequencing was peripheral blood mononuclear cells (PBMCs). V and J are TRBV7-2 and TRBJ2-5; D remains ambiguous. The chain's CDR3 is CASSSRPGETQYF. The CDR3 DNA is TGTGCCAGCAGCTCAAGGCCCGGGGAGACCCAGTACTTC.